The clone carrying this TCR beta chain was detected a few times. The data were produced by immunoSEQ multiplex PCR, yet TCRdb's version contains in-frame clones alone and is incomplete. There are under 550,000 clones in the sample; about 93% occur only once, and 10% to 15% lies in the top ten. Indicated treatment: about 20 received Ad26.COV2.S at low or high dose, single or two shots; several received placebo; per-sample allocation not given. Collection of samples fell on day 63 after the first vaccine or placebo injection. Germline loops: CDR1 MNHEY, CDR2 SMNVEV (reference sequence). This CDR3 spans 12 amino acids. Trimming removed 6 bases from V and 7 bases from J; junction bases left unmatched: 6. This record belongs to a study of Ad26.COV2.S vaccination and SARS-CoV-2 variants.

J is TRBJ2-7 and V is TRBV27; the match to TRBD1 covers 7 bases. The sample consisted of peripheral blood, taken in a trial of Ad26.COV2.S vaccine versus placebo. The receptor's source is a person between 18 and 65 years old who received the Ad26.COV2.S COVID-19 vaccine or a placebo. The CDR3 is CASSRQGWEQYF. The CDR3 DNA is TGTGCCAGCAGCAGACAGGGATGGGAGCAGTACTTC.